This T cell receptor (beta chain) stems from a study of T cells in Graves' hyperthyroidism and ophthalmopathy. Amplified TCR beta CDR3 regions derived from RNA transcripts. The primer set for the first-round RT-PCR of the TCR CDR3 was HTBI. MiXCR was run by TCRdb on the multiplex PCR reads, yielding one entry per CDR3 protein. The sample has approximately 700,000 distinct CDR3 sequences, nearly 45% seen once. V shed 5 bases and J 7 bases; nucleotides not matched to a gene: 11. The CDR3 runs to 16 residues. The germline gives CDR1 SGHVS, CDR2 FQNEAQ. This clonotype was found many times. Sequenced: peripheral blood or thyroid tissue (not recorded which). The chain has TRBV7-8 and TRBJ1-6, with TRBD1 matching 7 bases. The sequence came from an adult man with Graves' disease, either hyperthyroidism or ophthalmopathy (not recorded which). The CDR3 region is CASSPRTGMRNSPLHF. The CDR3 region has the DNA TGTGCCAGCAGCCCCCGGACAGGTATGCGGAATTCACCCCTCCACTTT.